Listed below are T cell receptor beta chains from one sample, sequenced in a study of blood T cells in healthy people across ages. TCRdb redid the calling of the 5' RACE reads with MiXCR, one entry per CDR3 protein. The table includes 1.5 million to 2 million distinct CDR3 sequences, around 36% detected once. Sequencing was carried out using blood. Receptor source: a woman in her thirties in good health. Both conserved end residues are part of each CDR3. The order of the fields is J gene, V gene, clone size, D gene, CDR3 DNA, CDR3 protein. D genes are given only for firm matches. The listing skips clone size in some rows; elsewhere it reads once, few, many or a size class.

J: TRBJ2-1
V: TRBV5-1
size: -
D: TRBD2
DNA: TGCGCCAGCAGCTCGTCCTTAGCGGGAGCGAGGGGAGAGCAGTTCTTC
CDR3: CASSSSLAGARGEQFF

J: TRBJ2-6
V: TRBV30
size: few
D: -
DNA: TGTGCCTGGAGTGTACCTGGGGCCAACGTCCTGACTTTC
CDR3: CAWSVPGANVLTF

J: TRBJ2-7
V: TRBV6-1
size: -
D: -
DNA: TGTGCCAGCAGCAAGGGGACATGGACCTACGAGCAGTACTTC
CDR3: CASSKGTWTYEQYF

J: TRBJ2-7
V: TRBV20-1
size: few
D: -
DNA: TGCAGTGCTAGTCCGCTGGGGAACTGGGAGCAGTACTTC
CDR3: CSASPLGNWEQYF

J: TRBJ2-7
V: TRBV30
size: few
D: -
DNA: TGTGCCTGGAGTGAAACCTACCCCGGGGAGCAGTACTTC
CDR3: CAWSETYPGEQYF

J: TRBJ2-3
V: TRBV20-1
size: -
D: TRBD2
DNA: TGCAGTGCTAGGGTACTAGCGGGCGGAGGAGTCCCAGATACGCAGTATTTT
CDR3: CSARVLAGGGVPDTQYF

J: TRBJ2-1
V: TRBV5-4
size: -
D: -
DNA: TGTGCCAGCAGCTTGGTCGGCGAGGATGAGCAGTTCTTC
CDR3: CASSLVGEDEQFF

J: TRBJ2-1
V: TRBV20-1
size: few
D: TRBD2
DNA: TGCAGTGCTCGGACTAGCGGGGTTCCGGAAGAGCAGTTCTTC
CDR3: CSARTSGVPEEQFF

J: TRBJ1-1
V: TRBV2
size: -
D: -
DNA: TGTACCAGCAGTGCTGGACAGATGAACACTGAAGCTTTCTTT
CDR3: CTSSAGQMNTEAFF

J: TRBJ2-7
V: TRBV28
size: -
D: TRBD2
DNA: TGTGCCAGCAGTCCCCGACTAGCGGGAGAACCTTACGAGCAGTACTTC
CDR3: CASSPRLAGEPYEQYF

J: TRBJ1-2
V: TRBV29-1
size: few
D: TRBD1
DNA: TGCAGCGTTGACCCCTTCACCGGGACAGGGGGCGCCTACACCTTC
CDR3: CSVDPFTGTGGAYTF

J: TRBJ2-1
V: TRBV20-1
size: few
D: TRBD2
DNA: TGCAGTGCCGCGGGGGGTGGGGTCGGTGAGCAGTTCTTC
CDR3: CSAAGGGVGEQFF

J: TRBJ2-7
V: TRBV4-1
size: -
D: -
DNA: TGCGCCAGCAGCCCCCGGGACCCCGGATCCTACGAGCAGTACTTC
CDR3: CASSPRDPGSYEQYF

J: TRBJ2-3
V: TRBV27
size: -
D: TRBD1
DNA: TGTGCCAGCAGTTCAGGGGGACAGGGGATCGCTACGCAGTATTTT
CDR3: CASSSGGQGIATQYF

J: TRBJ1-2
V: TRBV11-2
size: -
D: -
DNA: TGTGCCAGCAGCTTTATTGGGGGAGGCTACACCTTC
CDR3: CASSFIGGGYTF

J: TRBJ2-7
V: TRBV20-1
size: -
D: TRBD1
DNA: TGCAGTGCCTGGACACCGGGACAGGGATCCTACGAGCAGTACTTC
CDR3: CSAWTPGQGSYEQYF

J: TRBJ2-7
V: TRBV28
size: few
D: TRBD1
DNA: TGTGCCAGCAGACTTGGGGACAGAGGACCCTACGAGCAGTACTTC
CDR3: CASRLGDRGPYEQYF

J: TRBJ2-1
V: TRBV6-1
size: few
D: TRBD2
DNA: TGTGCCAGCAGCGACGGGACTAGCGGCTTCAATGAGCAGTTCTTC
CDR3: CASSDGTSGFNEQFF